A selection of T cell receptor beta chains follows, all from one sample in a study of cytomegalovirus exposure and HLA in healthy donors. Produced via immunoSEQ multiplex PCR; TCRdb's table is partial and in-frame only. The table records some 150,000 clones, roughly 79% of them present only once. The sequencing input was PBMCs. These receptor sequences come from a man aged 35-49 years in good health and CMV-seropositive. The conserved cysteine and the conserved F or W are not part of the CDR3 here. D genes are given only for firm matches. Only part of the rows carry a size: once, few, many, or a class if the clone is expanded.

abundance	v_gene	j_gene	d_gene	CDR3aa
NA	TRBV27	TRBJ2-7	TRBD1	ASSPGQGSSYEQY
NA	TRBV27	TRBJ2-7	NA	ASSLSFGTIYEQY
few	TRBV11-3	TRBJ1-1	TRBD1	ASSLNRGIGNTEAF
NA	TRBV28	TRBJ2-7	NA	ASTSFGESYEQY
NA	TRBV19	TRBJ2-2	TRBD1	ASIKDGQGANTGELF
NA	TRBV29-1	TRBJ2-4	TRBD1	SVGTRDSQY
few	TRBV2	TRBJ1-2	NA	ASSGVNYGYT
NA	TRBV21-1	TRBJ1-6	NA	ASSMRRVDSPLH
NA	TRBV4-1	TRBJ2-3	NA	ASSLSQGASGVTDTQY
NA	TRBV5-4	TRBJ2-6	NA	ASSSGSSYSGANGLT
NA	TRBV28	TRBJ1-2	NA	ASSLQGYGYT
NA	TRBV19	TRBJ1-4	TRBD1	ASRQTGARGEKLF
few	TRBV6-1	TRBJ1-4	TRBD1	ASGAGGEKLF
NA	TRBV5-4	TRBJ2-1	TRBD2	ASSLGSGSYNEQF
once	TRBV11-2	TRBJ1-1	NA	ASSPWGGAGAEAF
NA	TRBV6-1	TRBJ2-1	TRBD2	ASSDLNSGGYNEQF
NA	TRBV6-5	TRBJ2-7	TRBD1	ASSPGTASSYEQY
NA	TRBV2	TRBJ2-1	NA	ASRPIAGSNEQF
NA	TRBV19	TRBJ2-1	NA	ASSMRFSEQF
NA	TRBV19	TRBJ1-4	NA	ASSGSRDTDEKLF
NA	TRBV5-1	TRBJ2-5	TRBD1	ASSSTGEETQY
few	TRBV27	TRBJ2-3	NA	ASSPRGYATDTQY
NA	TRBV29-1	NA	NA	SVAWTFSYEQY
NA	TRBV28	TRBJ2-7	NA	ASSPNYEQY
NA	TRBV19	TRBJ2-1	TRBD2	ASSRNTGTSVDEQF
once	TRBV27	TRBJ2-7	NA	ASSPRGHPGYEQY
NA	TRBV29-1	TRBJ2-1	NA	SVRDSSSYNEQF
few	TRBV20-1	TRBJ2-7	NA	SAVRRYEQY
NA	TRBV5-4	TRBJ2-3	NA	ASSLGVADTQY
NA	TRBV5-1	TRBJ2-1	NA	ASSSLESSYNEQF
NA	TRBV5-1	TRBJ2-1	NA	ASSLTRSRPHHNEQF
NA	TRBV18	TRBJ1-2	TRBD1	ASSPSDRIEGYT
NA	TRBV9	TRBJ1-2	NA	ASGVWGRVTT
NA	TRBV11-3	TRBJ1-1	TRBD1	ASSLGTGRVDTEAF
NA	TRBV25-1	TRBJ2-4	TRBD2	ASSETRAGDIQY
few	TRBV7-2	TRBJ2-3	NA	ASSLTGRPTADTQY
NA	TRBV11-2	TRBJ2-2	TRBD2	ASSWGLGANTGELF
NA	TRBV5-1	TRBJ2-3	TRBD1	ASSLVTGDTDTQY
NA	TRBV12-5	TRBJ1-2	NA	ASGSWGGGYT
NA	TRBV10-1	TRBJ2-5	TRBD1	ASSNTGEETQY
once	TRBV25-1	TRBJ2-5	TRBD1	ASSPGTGFRETQY
NA	TRBV6-5	TRBJ2-7	NA	ASSHRATGNYEQY
NA	TRBV7-2	NA	NA	ASSSAGTGTYEQY
NA	TRBV6-1	TRBJ1-2	NA	ASSERNRVYGYT
NA	TRBV5-1	TRBJ2-7	TRBD1	ASSFVGQGYEQY
few	TRBV5-1	TRBJ2-2	TRBD2	ASSRSSGSYTGELF
NA	TRBV11-3	TRBJ2-2	NA	ASSSRTGELF
NA	TRBV11-1	TRBJ1-5	NA	ASSLGSGRPQH
NA	TRBV5-8	TRBJ2-1	TRBD1	ARPVGTASYNEQF
NA	TRBV10-1	TRBJ1-1	TRBD1	ASSEDRGYTEAF
NA	TRBV5-6	TRBJ1-5	TRBD1	ASSLQGSDQPQH
NA	TRBV7-3	TRBJ2-2	TRBD2	ASSLYPPSGGAWTGELF
NA	TRBV2	TRBJ1-5	NA	ASSTTARNQPQH